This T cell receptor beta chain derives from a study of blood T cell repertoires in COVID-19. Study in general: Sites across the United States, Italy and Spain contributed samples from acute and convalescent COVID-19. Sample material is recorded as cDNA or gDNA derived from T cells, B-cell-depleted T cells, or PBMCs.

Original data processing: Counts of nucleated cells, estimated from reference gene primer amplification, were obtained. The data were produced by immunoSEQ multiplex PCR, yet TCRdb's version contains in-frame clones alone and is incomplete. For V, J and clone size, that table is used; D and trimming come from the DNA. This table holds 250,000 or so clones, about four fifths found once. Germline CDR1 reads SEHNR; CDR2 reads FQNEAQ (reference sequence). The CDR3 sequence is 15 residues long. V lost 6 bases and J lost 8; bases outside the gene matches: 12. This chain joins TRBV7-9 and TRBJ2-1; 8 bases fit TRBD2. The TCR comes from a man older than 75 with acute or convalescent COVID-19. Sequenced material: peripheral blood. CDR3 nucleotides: TGTGCCAGCAGTTTGCCGGGACTAGGAATAGATGAGCAGTTCTTC. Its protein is CASSLPGLGIDEQFF.